The clone carrying this TCR beta chain came up many times. The CDR3 extends over 15 amino acids. Germline loops: CDR1 SGHVS, CDR2 FNYEAQ. Between the trimmed V and J ends, which lost 2 bases and 0 bases, there was a span of 9 bases. The record originates from a study of molecular identifiers for immune sequencing clone quantification. Previously reported methods and listed TCR primers produced the bulk TCR libraries. TCRdb re-called the PCR reads through MiXCR, storing one row per CDR3 protein. The sample has around 470,000 distinct CDR3 sequences, about 26% seen once. Sequences were obtained from naive CD8+ T cells from blood, with Jurkat cell RNA spiked in. Subset specified: FACS-sorted CD8+CD4-CCR7+CD45RA+ naive T cells. The TCR sequence derives from a human donor in good health. Some libraries in this study had Jurkat cell RNA spiked in. The rearrangement uses TRBV7-6 and TRBJ2-3; possible D gene TRBD1, 6 bases. The CDR3 is CASSLNDRSTDTQYF. CDR3 coding DNA: TGTGCCAGCAGCTTAAACGACAGGAGCACAGATACGCAGTATTTT.